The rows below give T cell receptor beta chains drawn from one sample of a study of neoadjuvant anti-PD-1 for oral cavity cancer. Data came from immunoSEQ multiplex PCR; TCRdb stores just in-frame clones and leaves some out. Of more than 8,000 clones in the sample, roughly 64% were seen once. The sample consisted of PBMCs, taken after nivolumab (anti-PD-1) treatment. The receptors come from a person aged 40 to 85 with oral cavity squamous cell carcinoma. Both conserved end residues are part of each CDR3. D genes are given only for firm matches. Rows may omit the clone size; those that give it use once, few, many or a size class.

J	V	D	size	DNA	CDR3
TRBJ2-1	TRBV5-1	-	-	TGCGCCAGCAGCTTGGAGGGGAGAGACTACAATGAGCAGTTCTTC	CASSLEGRDYNEQFF
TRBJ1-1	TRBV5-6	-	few	TGTGCCAGCAGCTTGCGGGGCACTGAAGCTTTCTTT	CASSLRGTEAFF
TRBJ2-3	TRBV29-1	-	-	TGCAGCGTTGAAGCAGATACGCAGTATTTT	CSVEADTQYF
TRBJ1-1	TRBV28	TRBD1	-	TGTGCCAGCAGTCCCCCCGGACAGGGTAGGACTGAAGCTTTCTTT	CASSPPGQGRTEAFF
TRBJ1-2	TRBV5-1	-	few	TGCGCCAGCAGCTTTCACAGGGAGGGCAATGGCTACACCTTC	CASSFHREGNGYTF
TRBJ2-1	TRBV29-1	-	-	TGCAGCGTTGAACCGGGTCAGAATGAGCAGTTCTTC	CSVEPGQNEQFF
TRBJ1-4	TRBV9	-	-	TGTGCCAGCAGCGTAGCGCCCCTGAATGAAAAACTGTTTTTT	CASSVAPLNEKLFF
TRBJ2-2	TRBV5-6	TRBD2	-	TGTGCCAGCAGCCCGTCTACTAGCGGGCCGAACACCGGGGAGCTGTTTTTT	CASSPSTSGPNTGELFF
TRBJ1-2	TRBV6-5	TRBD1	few	TGTGCCAGCAGTCAGGGGGGGTACTATGGCTACACCTTC	CASSQGGYYGYTF
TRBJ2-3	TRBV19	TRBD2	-	TGTGCCAGTAGGGCTAGCGGGGGAGATACGCAGTATTTT	CASRASGGDTQYF
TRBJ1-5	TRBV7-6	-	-	TGTGCCAGCAGTCGTACCGCAGCGGGCGGAGGGCCCCAGCATTTT	CASSRTAAGGGPQHF
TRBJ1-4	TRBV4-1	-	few	TGCGCCAGCAGCCCTCAGGCTAATGAAAAACTGTTTTTT	CASSPQANEKLFF
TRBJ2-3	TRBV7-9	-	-	TGTGCCAGCACCCTGCGGGTCACAGATACGCAGTATTTT	CASTLRVTDTQYF
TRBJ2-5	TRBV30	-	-	TGTGCCTGGAGCAGGGAAGAGACCCAGTACTTC	CAWSREETQYF
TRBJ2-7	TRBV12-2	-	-	TGTGCAAGTCCCCCCCGGCGGCGGTTCTCCTACGAGCAGTACTTC	CASPPRRRFSYEQYF
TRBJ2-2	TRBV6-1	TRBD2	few	TGTGCCAGCAGTGAAAGGCTAGCGGGGGGCCTCGGGGAGCTGTTTTTT	CASSERLAGGLGELFF
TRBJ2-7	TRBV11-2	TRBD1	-	TGTGCCAGCAGCTCCCAGACAGGGCTCCACGAGCAGTACTTC	CASSSQTGLHEQYF
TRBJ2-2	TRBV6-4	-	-	TGTGCCAGCAGTCGGGACTTCTTTAACACCGGGGAGCTGTTTTTT	CASSRDFFNTGELFF
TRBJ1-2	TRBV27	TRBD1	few	TGTGCCAGCAGTTTTTTACAGGGGAACTATGGCTACACCTTC	CASSFLQGNYGYTF
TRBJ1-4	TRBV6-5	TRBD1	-	TGTGCCAGCACCCGACAGGGAACTAATGAAAAACTGTTTTTT	CASTRQGTNEKLFF
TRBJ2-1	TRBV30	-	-	TGTGCCTGGAGTGTGGGACTTAACAATGAGCAGTTCTTC	CAWSVGLNNEQFF
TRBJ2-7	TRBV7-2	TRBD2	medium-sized	TGTGCCAGCAGTTCGGGACTAGCGGCTTCCCCGTACGAGCAGTACTTC	CASSSGLAASPYEQYF
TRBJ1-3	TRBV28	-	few	TGTGCCAGCAGCCTTCCTAGTTTCTCTGGAAACACCATATATTTT	CASSLPSFSGNTIYF
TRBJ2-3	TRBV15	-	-	TGTGCCACCAGCAGCCCCGGAAGCACAGATACGCAGTATTTT	CATSSPGSTDTQYF
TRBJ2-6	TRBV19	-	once	TGTGCCAGTAGTGGAAAGGTTGGGGCCAACGTCCTGACTTTC	CASSGKVGANVLTF
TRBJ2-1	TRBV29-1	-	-	TGCAGCGCCCCTCAGGTACAGGGCGGCTACAATGAGCAGTTCTTC	CSAPQVQGGYNEQFF
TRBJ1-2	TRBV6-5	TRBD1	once	TGTGCCAGCAGTTCCCAGGGGGGGACCAACTATGGCTACACCTTC	CASSSQGGTNYGYTF
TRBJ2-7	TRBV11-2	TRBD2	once	TGTGCCAGCCGCCGACTAGCGGGAGAATCAGACGAGCAGTACTTC	CASRRLAGESDEQYF
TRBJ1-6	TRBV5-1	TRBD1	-	TGCGCCAGCAAACCGACAGGGGGCCCTAGCTCCTATAATTCACCCCTCCACTTT	CASKPTGGPSSYNSPLHF
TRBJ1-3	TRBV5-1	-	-	TGCGCCAGCAGCGGAAGCGGGCTAAGAGCGGGAAACACCATATATTTT	CASSGSGLRAGNTIYF
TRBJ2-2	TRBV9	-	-	TGTGCCAGCAGCGTAGAAAGGGGTGGGGCCGGGGAGCTGTTTTTT	CASSVERGGAGELFF
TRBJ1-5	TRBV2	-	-	TGTGCCAGCGCGGGGGGGCGGGAGCCCCAGCATTTT	CASAGGREPQHF
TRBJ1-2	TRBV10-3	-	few	TGTGCCATCAGTGCAAGGGGGGAGTGGACCTTC	CAISARGEWTF
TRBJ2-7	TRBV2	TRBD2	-	TGTGCCAGCTTCGGGGCTCGGACTAGCGTATACGAGCAGTACTTC	CASFGARTSVYEQYF
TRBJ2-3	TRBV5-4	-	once	TGTGCCAGCAGCTCGGCAGACGGGGCAGATACGCAGTATTTT	CASSSADGADTQYF